This is a list of T cell receptor beta chains from one sample in a study of blood T cell repertoires in COVID-19. The assay was immunoSEQ multiplex PCR, and TCRdb's table has in-frame clones only and misses some. The sample yields about 27,000 clones, over 75% seen once. Sequencing was performed on peripheral blood. These TCRs come from a man between 65 and 85 years old with acute or convalescent COVID-19. CDR3s include the opening cysteine and the closing phenylalanine or tryptophan. D genes are given only for firm matches. The size field is filled for only some rows; it gives once, few, many or a size class.

D,J,V,size,CDR3,DNA
TRBD2,TRBJ2-2,TRBV12-5,NA,CASGLTTSGKTGELFF,TGTGCTAGTGGTTTGACGACTAGCGGGAAGACCGGGGAGCTGTTTTTT
NA,TRBJ2-2,TRBV28,NA,CASSQGELFF,TGTGCCAGCAGTCAAGGGGAGCTGTTTTTT
TRBD2,TRBJ2-1,TRBV11-3,NA,CASSPGLARYNEQFF,TGTGCCAGCAGCCCGGGACTAGCTCGCTACAATGAGCAGTTCTTC
NA,TRBJ2-3,TRBV5-8,NA,CASSLLQGGTDTQYF,TGTGCCAGCAGCTTGCTACAGGGTGGCACAGATACGCAGTATTTT
NA,TRBJ1-3,TRBV7-2,NA,CASSWSVSSGNTIYF,TGTGCCAGCAGCTGGTCCGTTAGCTCTGGAAACACCATATATTTT
NA,TRBJ2-2,TRBV5-1,once,CASSPGLSTGELFF,TGCGCCAGCAGCCCGGGACTCTCCACCGGGGAGCTGTTTTTT
TRBD2,TRBJ2-7,TRBV5-1,NA,CASSSLAGGTYEQYF,TGCGCCAGCAGCTCCTTAGCGGGAGGGACCTACGAGCAGTACTTC
NA,TRBJ1-6,TRBV30,once,CAWSISSSYNSPLHF,TGTGCCTGGAGTATATCGAGCTCCTATAATTCACCCCTCCACTTT
NA,TRBJ2-6,TRBV3-1/TRBV3-2,NA,CASSTGSGANVLTF,TGTGCCAGCAGCACAGGATCCGGGGCCAACGTCCTGACTTTC
NA,TRBJ2-5,TRBV19,NA,CASSNRSLVQETQYF,TGTGCCAGTAGTAACCGTTCACTAGTACAGGAGACCCAGTACTTC
TRBD2,TRBJ2-4,TRBV15,NA,CATSLEREGDWNIQYF,TGTGCCACCAGCTTAGAGCGGGAGGGGGATTGGAACATTCAGTACTTC
NA,TRBJ1-2,TRBV6-7,few,CASSSGLYGYTF,TGTGCCAGCAGTTCCGGACTATACGGCTACACCTTC
TRBD1,TRBJ2-2,TRBV2,NA,CASTGQPNTGELFF,TGTGCCAGCACGGGACAGCCGAACACCGGGGAGCTGTTTTTT
NA,TRBJ1-1,TRBV29-1,NA,CSVRGRGGNTEAFF,TGCAGCGTTCGGGGGAGGGGAGGGAACACTGAAGCTTTCTTT
NA,TRBJ2-1,TRBV19,NA,CASSIGFSGRNEQFF,TGTGCCAGTAGTATAGGATTCTCTGGGAGAAATGAGCAGTTCTTC
TRBD2,TRBJ2-3,TRBV5-1,once,CASSLPGGGDTQYF,TGCGCCAGCAGCTTGCCGGGCGGGGGTGATACGCAGTATTTT
NA,TRBJ1-1,TRBV4-3,once,CASSQGGPASSEAFF,TGCGCCAGCAGCCAAGGGGGGCCCGCGAGCTCTGAAGCTTTCTTT
NA,TRBJ1-2,TRBV30,NA,CAWSSPGYPGGYTF,TGTGCCTGGAGTAGCCCAGGTTACCCGGGAGGCTACACCTTC
NA,TRBJ2-5,TRBV27,NA,CASSLWGPKGETQYF,TGTGCCAGCAGTTTATGGGGGCCAAAGGGGGAGACCCAGTACTTC
NA,TRBJ1-1,TRBV5-1,NA,CASSDTTANTEAFF,TGCGCCAGCAGCGACACGACAGCGAACACTGAAGCTTTCTTT
NA,TRBJ2-3,TRBV2,once,CASSENGVSTDTQYF,TGTGCCAGCAGTGAGAACGGAGTCAGCACAGATACGCAGTATTTT
TRBD1,TRBJ1-5,TRBV3-1/TRBV3-2,few,CASSVGQLNQPQHF,TGTGCCAGCAGCGTGGGACAGCTGAATCAGCCCCAGCATTTT
TRBD2,TRBJ2-1,TRBV3-1/TRBV3-2,NA,CASSQVEREFNEQFF,TGTGCCAGCAGCCAAGTGGAGCGGGAGTTCAATGAGCAGTTCTTC
NA,TRBJ2-7,TRBV2,NA,CASSGYQAYEQYF,TGTGCCAGCAGTGGATATCAGGCCTACGAGCAGTACTTC
NA,TRBJ2-1,TRBV2,NA,CASSNNEQFF,TGTGCCAGTTCCAACAATGAGCAGTTCTTC
NA,TRBJ1-3,TRBV6-6,NA,CASSWGDVGNTIYF,TGTGCCAGCAGTTGGGGGGATGTCGGAAACACCATATATTTT
NA,TRBJ2-5,TRBV5-1,NA,CASGPGLSPFQETQYF,TGCGCCAGCGGCCCGGGACTTAGCCCATTCCAAGAGACCCAGTACTTC
TRBD2,TRBJ2-4,TRBV7-2,once,CASSLRLAGENIQYF,TGTGCCAGCAGCCTCCGTCTAGCGGGGGAAAACATTCAGTACTTC
NA,TRBJ1-3,TRBV9,NA,CASSVDTRNTIYF,TGTGCCAGCAGCGTCGATACACGAAACACCATATATTTT
TRBD2,TRBJ2-2,TRBV5-4,NA,CASSSWGLAGAGELFF,TGTGCCAGCAGCTCGTGGGGACTAGCGGGAGCCGGGGAGCTGTTTTTT
NA,TRBJ2-5,TRBV7-8,few,CASSFIGALQETQYF,TGTGCCAGCAGCTTTATAGGGGCCCTCCAAGAGACCCAGTACTTC
NA,TRBJ1-4,TRBV5-6,NA,CASRFGTTNEKLFF,TGTGCCAGCCGCTTCGGGACAACTAATGAAAAACTGTTTTTT
NA,TRBJ2-4,TRBV7-2,NA,CASSEITWGNIQYF,TGTGCCAGCAGTGAGATAACCTGGGGCAACATTCAGTACTTC
TRBD1,TRBJ2-7,TRBV7-2,few,CASSLISDRDYEQYF,TGTGCCAGCAGCTTAATCTCGGACAGGGACTACGAGCAGTACTTC
NA,TRBJ2-1,TRBV18,NA,CASSPGGGLINEQFF,TGTGCCAGCTCCCCCGGTGGAGGGCTAATCAATGAGCAGTTCTTC
NA,TRBJ2-2,TRBV24-1,NA,CATSAPGIPNTGELFF,TGTGCCACCTCCGCCCCGGGGATCCCGAACACCGGGGAGCTGTTTTTT
NA,TRBJ1-3,TRBV27,few,CASSPRGSGNTIYF,TGTGCCAGCAGTCCCCGAGGCTCTGGAAACACCATATATTTT
NA,TRBJ1-6,TRBV19,NA,CASSDAPGGNSPLHF,TGTGCCAGTAGCGATGCTCCGGGGGGGAATTCACCCCTCCACTTT
NA,TRBJ1-5,TRBV13,NA,CASSLSDQPQHF,TGTGCCAGCAGCTTATCAGATCAGCCCCAGCATTTT
NA,TRBJ2-3,TRBV18,NA,CASSLEIQGGFSTDTQYF,TGTGCCAGCTCACTGGAGATACAGGGAGGGTTTAGCACAGATACGCAGTATTTT
NA,TRBJ1-4,TRBV15,NA,CATSRERIQQLFF,TGTGCCACCAGCAGAGAGAGAATCCAACAGCTGTTTTTT
TRBD2,TRBJ2-5,TRBV3-1/TRBV3-2,NA,CASSRGLGETQYF,TGTGCCAGCAGCCGGGGACTAGGGGAGACCCAGTACTTC
NA,TRBJ2-3,TRBV7-8,NA,CASSHGAKDTQYF,TGTGCCAGCAGCCATGGGGCGAAGGATACGCAGTATTTT
TRBD2,TRBJ2-1,TRBV10-3,NA,CAIRGTSGGSSYNEQFF,TGTGCCATCAGAGGGACTAGCGGGGGTAGCTCCTACAATGAGCAGTTCTTC
TRBD1,TRBJ2-7,TRBV6-5,NA,CASSLGQGFGEQYF,TGTGCCAGCAGTTTAGGACAGGGGTTTGGCGAGCAGTACTTC
NA,TRBJ2-7,TRBV14,NA,CASSPAAGTYEQYF,TGTGCCAGCAGCCCCGCGGCGGGAACGTACGAGCAGTACTTC